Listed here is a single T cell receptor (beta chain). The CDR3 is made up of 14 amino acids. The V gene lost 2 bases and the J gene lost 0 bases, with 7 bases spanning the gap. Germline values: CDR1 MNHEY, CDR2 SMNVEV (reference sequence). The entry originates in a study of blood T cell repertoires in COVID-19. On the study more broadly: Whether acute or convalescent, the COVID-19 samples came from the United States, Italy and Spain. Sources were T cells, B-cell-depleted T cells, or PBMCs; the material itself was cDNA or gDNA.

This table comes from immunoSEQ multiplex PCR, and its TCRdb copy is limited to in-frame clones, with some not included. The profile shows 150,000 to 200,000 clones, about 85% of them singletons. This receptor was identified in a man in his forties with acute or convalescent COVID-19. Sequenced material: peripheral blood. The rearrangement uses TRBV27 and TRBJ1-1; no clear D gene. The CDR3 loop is CASSLERVNTEAFF. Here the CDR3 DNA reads TGTGCCAGCAGTTTAGAGAGGGTGAACACTGAAGCTTTCTTT.